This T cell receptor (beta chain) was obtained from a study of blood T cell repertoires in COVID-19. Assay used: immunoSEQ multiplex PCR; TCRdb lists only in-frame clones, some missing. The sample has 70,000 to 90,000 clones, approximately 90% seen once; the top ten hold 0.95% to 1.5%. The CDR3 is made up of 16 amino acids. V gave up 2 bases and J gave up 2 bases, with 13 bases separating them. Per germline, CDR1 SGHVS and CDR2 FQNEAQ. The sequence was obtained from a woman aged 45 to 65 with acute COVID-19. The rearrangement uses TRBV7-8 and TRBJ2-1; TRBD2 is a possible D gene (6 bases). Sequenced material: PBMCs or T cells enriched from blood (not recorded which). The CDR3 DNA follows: TGTGCCAGCAGCTTATTGCGGGATGTGGCCTACAATGAGCAGTTCTTC. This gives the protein CASSLLRDVAYNEQFF.